A single sample is the source of the 14 T cell receptor beta chains below, sequenced in a study of T cell responses to AZD1222 COVID-19 vaccine. Assay: immunoSEQ multiplex PCR; the TCRdb copy retains only in-frame clones and omits some. Of roughly 140,000 clones in the sample, about nine tenths are singletons; the top ten hold about 3.4%. Sequenced material: peripheral blood, taken on day 0 of AZD1222 vaccination. These receptors all stem from an adult in good health.

The chain uses TRBV18 and TRBJ1-6; no definite D call. Germline V CDR1 and CDR2: KGHSH, LQKENI. V lost 0 bases and J 7 bases, leaving 13 bases between the germline ends. CDR3 length: 16 amino acids. The CDR3 is CASSPPAELGNSPLHF. CDR3 nucleotides: TGTGCCAGCTCACCACCGGCAGAGTTGGGCAATTCACCCCTCCACTTT.

Remarks on this clone: The sample contains more than one DNA sequence encoding this CDR3. As DNA, the CDR3 is TGTGCCAGCAGCTTAGCGCGAGGGAACACTGAAGCTTTCTTT. This translates into CASSLARGNTEAFF. The chain has TRBV7-2 and TRBJ1-1; D not resolved. Germline V gene sequence: CDR1 SGHTA, CDR2 FQGNSA. The CDR3 has 14 residues. V was trimmed by 0 bases and J by 1 base, leaving 6 bases between them. Based on the CDR3 plus reference TRBV7-2 and TRBJ1-1, the full variable domain is GAGVSQSPSNKVTEKGKDVELRCDPISGHTALYWYRQSLGQGLEFLIYFQGNSAPDKSGLPSDRFSAERTGGSVSTLTIQRTQQEDSAVYLCASSLARGNTEAFFGQGTRLTVV.

This chain joins TRBV9 and TRBJ2-1; D could derive from TRBD1 or TRBD2 (5 bases each). The CDR3 totals 19 residues. Deletions cut 3 bases from V and 5 bases from J, with 27 bases between. Looked up from germline, CDR1 is SGDLS and CDR2 is YYNGEE. CDR3 protein: CASSARGDDRINDHNEQFF. As DNA, the CDR3 is TGTGCCAGCAGCGCCCGAGGGGACGACCGAATTAATGACCACAATGAGCAGTTCTTC.

CDR3 amino acids: CASSMRHGEAQFF. DNA for the CDR3: TGTGCCAGTAGCATGCGACACGGAGAGGCGCAGTTCTTC. The V and J genes are TRBV19 and TRBJ2-1; D is uncertain. The V and J ends lost 6 bases and 12 bases respectively, with 18 bases between them. The CDR3 sequence is 13 residues long. Germline assignment: CDR1 LNHDA and CDR2 SQIVND (reference sequence). Based on the CDR3 plus reference TRBV19 and TRBJ2-1, the full variable domain is DGGITQSPKYLFRKEGQNVTLSCEQNLNHDAMYWYRQDPGQGLRLIYYSQIVNDFQKGDIAEGYSVSREKKESFPLTVTSAQKNPTAFYLCASSMRHGEAQFFGPGTRLTVL.

The chain combines TRBV19 with TRBJ1-5; weak D call: TRBD1 (6 bases). The V end lost 3 bases, the J end lost 5 bases, and 17 bases lay between the germline ends. CDR1 LNHDA and CDR2 SQIVND come from the germline V gene (reference sequence). This CDR3 comprises 16 residues. The DNA of the CDR3 is TGTGCCAGTAGTATGAGTCCAGGGGCGAAAGATCAGCCCCAGCATTTT. Translation gives CASSMSPGAKDQPQHF.

This clone was observed once. The gene calls are TRBV6-4 and TRBJ1-5; D unresolved. The germline V and J ends were trimmed by 5 bases and 5 bases, with 10 bases remaining between them. The CDR3 spans 13 residues. From germline, CDR1 is MRHNA and CDR2 SNTAGT. As DNA, the CDR3 is TGTGCCAGCAGTCTCGAAGTGGATCAGCCCCAGCATTTT. Amino acids: CASSLEVDQPQHF.

Here the CDR3 reads CASSEALAGGLETQYF. The CDR3 DNA sequence: TGTGCCAGCAGTGAGGCTCTAGCGGGGGGGCTGGAGACCCAGTACTTC. This rearrangement joins TRBV2 to TRBJ2-5, with 12 nucleotides matching TRBD2. The length of the CDR3 is 16 residues. CDR1 and CDR2 from the germline V gene are SNHLY and FYNNEI. V dropped 3 bases and J dropped 5; count of bases not matched to a gene: 7.

This chain uses TRBV4-2 with TRBJ1-2, with D unclear. The ends were cut back, 0 bases at V and 2 bases at J, with 10 bases in the middle. CDR3 length: 15 amino acids. Germline CDR1 LGHNA, CDR2 YNFKEQ. CDR3 DNA: TGTGCCAGCAGCCAAGATTTATCGGAAAACTATGGCTACACCTTC. This codes for CASSQDLSENYGYTF.

The V gene is TRBV7-8, the J gene TRBJ1-5, with TRBD1 as a possible D gene (6 bases). CDR1 is SGHVS, CDR2 FQNEAQ, per germline. Trimming took off 0 bases at V and 0 bases at J, with 21 bases between the two ends. CDR3 length: 20 residues. The CDR3 here is CASSLAQGFSKFYSNQPQHF. DNA for the CDR3: TGTGCCAGCAGCTTAGCGCAGGGGTTCTCGAAGTTCTATAGCAATCAGCCCCAGCATTTT. Full variable domain (missing parts from reference TRBV7-8 and TRBJ1-5): GAGVSQSPRYKVAKRGQDVALRCDPISGHVSLFWYQQALGQGPEFLTYFQNEAQLDKSGLPSDRFFAERPEGSVSTLKIQRTQQEDSAVYLCASSLAQGFSKFYSNQPQHFGDGTRLSIL.

The chain links TRBV2 to TRBJ2-7; D is possibly TRBD1 (5 bases). The V end was cut by 5 bases, the J end by 3 bases, with 8 bases between. Per the germline V gene, CDR1 is SNHLY and CDR2 is FYNNEI. The CDR3 consists of 12 residues. The CDR3 bases are TGTGCCAGCAGTAGAACAGGCTACGAGCAGTACTTC. Protein product: CASSRTGYEQYF.

In DNA, the CDR3 is TGTGCCAGTCGGGATACGGGGGGGTCTTTAATGAGGCCCCAGCATTTT. Protein sequence: CASRDTGGSLMRPQHF. The V and J genes are TRBV19 and TRBJ1-5; tentative D call: TRBD1 (5 bases). This CDR3 comprises 16 residues. The germline V gene encodes CDR1 LNHDA and CDR2 SQIVND (reference sequence). Trimming removed 8 bases at V and 9 bases at J, with 26 bases between.

V is TRBV19 and J is TRBJ1-5, with D possibly TRBD1 on 6 matching bases. V lost 6 bases and J 4 bases, leaving 13 bases between the germline ends. The germline V gene has CDR1 LNHDA and CDR2 SQIVND (reference sequence). The CDR3 is made up of 14 amino acids. The CDR3 here is CASRGHTGNQPQHF. The DNA for the CDR3 is TGTGCCAGTAGGGGACACACCGGTAATCAGCCCCAGCATTTT.

The J gene is TRBJ2-5, the V gene TRBV29-1; D may match TRBD1 or TRBD2 (6 bases each). V lost 6 bases to trimming and J lost 5 bases, with 19 bases between them. This CDR3 spans 14 amino acids. Germline loops: CDR1 SQVTM, CDR2 ANQGSEA. Here the CDR3 DNA reads TGCAGCGTCGCGATAGGGGGGTCAGGGGAGACCCAGTACTTC. This translates into CSVAIGGSGETQYF.

V usage is TRBV5-6 and J usage is TRBJ1-2; D is perhaps TRBD1 (5 bases). Trimming took off 2 bases at V and 4 bases at J, with 9 bases between the two ends. The germline V gene has CDR1 SGHDT and CDR2 YYEEEE. The CDR3 sequence is 13 residues long. The CDR3 protein is CASSLRQLYGYTF. CDR3 bases: TGTGCCAGCAGCTTACGACAGCTCTATGGCTACACCTTC.